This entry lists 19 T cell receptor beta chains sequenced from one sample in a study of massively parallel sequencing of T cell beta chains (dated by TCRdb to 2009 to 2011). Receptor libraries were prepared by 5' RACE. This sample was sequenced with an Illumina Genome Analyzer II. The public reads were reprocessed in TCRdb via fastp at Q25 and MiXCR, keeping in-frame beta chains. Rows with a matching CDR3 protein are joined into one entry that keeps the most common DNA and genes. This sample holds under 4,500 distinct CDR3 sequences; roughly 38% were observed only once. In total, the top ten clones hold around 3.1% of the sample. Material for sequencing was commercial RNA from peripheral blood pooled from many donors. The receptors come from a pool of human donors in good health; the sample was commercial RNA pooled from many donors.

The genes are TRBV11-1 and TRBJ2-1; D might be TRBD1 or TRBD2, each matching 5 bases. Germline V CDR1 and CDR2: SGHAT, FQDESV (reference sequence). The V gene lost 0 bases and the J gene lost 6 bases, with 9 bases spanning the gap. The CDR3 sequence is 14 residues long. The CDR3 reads CASSLAGRGNEQFF. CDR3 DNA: TGTGCCAGCAGCTTAGCGGGACGAGGCAATGAGCAGTTCTTC.

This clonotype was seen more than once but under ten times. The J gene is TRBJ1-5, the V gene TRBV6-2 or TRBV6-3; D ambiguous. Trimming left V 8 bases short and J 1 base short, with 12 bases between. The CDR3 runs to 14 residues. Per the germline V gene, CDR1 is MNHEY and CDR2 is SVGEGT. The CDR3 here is CASALVGSNQPQHF. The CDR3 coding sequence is TGTGCCAGCGCCCTGGTTGGAAGCAATCAGCCCCAGCATTTT.

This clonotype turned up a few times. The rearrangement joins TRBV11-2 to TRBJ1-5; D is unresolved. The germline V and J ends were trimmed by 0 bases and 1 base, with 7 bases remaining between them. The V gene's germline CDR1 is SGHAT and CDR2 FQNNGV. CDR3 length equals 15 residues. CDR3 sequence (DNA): TGTGCCAGCAGCTTAGACCCCGGAAGCAATCAGCCCCAGCATTTT. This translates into CASSLDPGSNQPQHF.

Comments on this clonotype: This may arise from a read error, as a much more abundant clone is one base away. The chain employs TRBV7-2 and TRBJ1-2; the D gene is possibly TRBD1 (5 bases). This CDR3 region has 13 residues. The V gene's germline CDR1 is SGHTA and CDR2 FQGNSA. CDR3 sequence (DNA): TGTGCCAGCAGCTTTAGGGGAGACTATGGCCACACCTTC. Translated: CASSFRGDYGHTF.

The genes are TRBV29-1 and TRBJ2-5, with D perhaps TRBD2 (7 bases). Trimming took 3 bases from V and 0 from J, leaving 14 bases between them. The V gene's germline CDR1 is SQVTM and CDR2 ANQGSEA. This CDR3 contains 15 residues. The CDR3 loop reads CSVDGGGGHQETQYF. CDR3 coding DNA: TGCAGCGTTGACGGTGGCGGGGGCCACCAAGAGACCCAGTACTTC.

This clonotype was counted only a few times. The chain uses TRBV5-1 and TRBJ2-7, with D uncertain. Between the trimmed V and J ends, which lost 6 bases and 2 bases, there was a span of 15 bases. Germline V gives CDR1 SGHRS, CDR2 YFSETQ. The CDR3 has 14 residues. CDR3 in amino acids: CASTPVEPAYEQYF. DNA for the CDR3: TGCGCCAGCACCCCTGTGGAACCCGCCTACGAGCAGTACTTC.

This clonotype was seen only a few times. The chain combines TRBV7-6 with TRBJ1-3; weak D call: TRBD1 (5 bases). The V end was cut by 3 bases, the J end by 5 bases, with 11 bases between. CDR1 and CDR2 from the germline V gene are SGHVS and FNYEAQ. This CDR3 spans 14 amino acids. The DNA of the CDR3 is TGTGCCAGCAGCTTTCCAGGGCCAAGAAACACCATATATTTT. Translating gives CASSFPGPRNTIYF. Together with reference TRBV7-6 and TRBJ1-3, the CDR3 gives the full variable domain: GAGVSQSPRYKVTKRGQDVALRCDPISGHVSLYWYRQALGQGPEFLTYFNYEAQQDKSGLPNDRFSAERPEGSISTLTIQRTEQRDSAMYRCASSFPGPRNTIYFGEGSWLTVV.

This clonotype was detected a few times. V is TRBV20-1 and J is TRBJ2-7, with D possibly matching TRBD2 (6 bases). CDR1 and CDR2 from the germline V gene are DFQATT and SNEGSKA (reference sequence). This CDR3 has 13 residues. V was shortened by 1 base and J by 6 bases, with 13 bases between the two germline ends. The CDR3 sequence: CSARGAGFGEQYF. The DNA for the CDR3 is TGCAGTGCTAGAGGGGCGGGATTCGGCGAGCAGTACTTC.

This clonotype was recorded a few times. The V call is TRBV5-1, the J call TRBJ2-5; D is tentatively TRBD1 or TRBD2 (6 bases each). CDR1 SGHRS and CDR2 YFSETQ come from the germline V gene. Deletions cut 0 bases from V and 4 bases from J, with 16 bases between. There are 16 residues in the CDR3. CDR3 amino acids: CASSLAPVGGPETQYF. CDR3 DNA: TGCGCCAGCAGCTTGGCCCCCGTTGGGGGGCCAGAGACCCAGTACTTC. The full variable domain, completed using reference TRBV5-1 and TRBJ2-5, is KAGVTQTPRYLIKTRGQQVTLSCSPISGHRSVSWYQQTPGQGLQFLFEYFSETQRNKGNFPGRFSGRQFSNSRSEMNVSTLELGDSALYLCASSLAPVGGPETQYFGPGTRLLVL.

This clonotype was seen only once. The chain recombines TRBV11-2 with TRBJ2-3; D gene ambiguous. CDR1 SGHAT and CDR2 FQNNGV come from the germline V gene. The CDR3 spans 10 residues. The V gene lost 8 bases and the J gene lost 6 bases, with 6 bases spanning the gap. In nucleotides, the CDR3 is TGTGCCAGCCGGTGGGATACGCAGTATTTT. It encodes CASRWDTQYF.

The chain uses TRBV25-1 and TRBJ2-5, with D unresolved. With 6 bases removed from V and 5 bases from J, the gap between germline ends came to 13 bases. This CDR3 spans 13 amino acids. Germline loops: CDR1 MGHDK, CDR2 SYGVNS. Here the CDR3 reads CASRHGYGETQYF. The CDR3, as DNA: TGTGCCAGCAGACACGGCTACGGGGAGACCCAGTACTTC.

For the CDR3, the DNA is TGTGCCAGCAGTTTGGGAAGGGGGAGTACTGGAAACACCATATATTTT. Its protein product is CASSLGRGSTGNTIYF. The chain links TRBV12-3 or TRBV12-4 to TRBJ1-3; TRBD1 is a possible D gene (6 bases). V lost 3 bases to trimming and J lost 2 bases, with 14 bases between them. The CDR3 runs to 16 residues.

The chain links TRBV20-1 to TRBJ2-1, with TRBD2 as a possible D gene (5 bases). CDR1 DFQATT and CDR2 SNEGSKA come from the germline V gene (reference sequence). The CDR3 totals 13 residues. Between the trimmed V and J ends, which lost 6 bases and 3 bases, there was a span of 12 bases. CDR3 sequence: CSATPGVYNEQFF. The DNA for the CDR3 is TGCAGTGCCACACCCGGGGTCTACAATGAGCAGTTCTTC.

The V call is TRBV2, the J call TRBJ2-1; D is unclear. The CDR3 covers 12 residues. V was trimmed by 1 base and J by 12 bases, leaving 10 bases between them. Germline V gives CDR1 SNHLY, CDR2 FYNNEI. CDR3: CASSEEVFRQFF. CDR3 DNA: TGTGCCAGCAGTGAAGAAGTTTTCCGGCAGTTCTTC.

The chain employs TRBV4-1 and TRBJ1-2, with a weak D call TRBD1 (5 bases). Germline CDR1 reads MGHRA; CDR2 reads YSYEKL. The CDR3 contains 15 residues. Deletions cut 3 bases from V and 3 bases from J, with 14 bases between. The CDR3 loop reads CASSQASGEHYGYTF. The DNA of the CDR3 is TGCGCCAGCAGCCAGGCGTCGGGGGAACACTATGGCTACACCTTC.

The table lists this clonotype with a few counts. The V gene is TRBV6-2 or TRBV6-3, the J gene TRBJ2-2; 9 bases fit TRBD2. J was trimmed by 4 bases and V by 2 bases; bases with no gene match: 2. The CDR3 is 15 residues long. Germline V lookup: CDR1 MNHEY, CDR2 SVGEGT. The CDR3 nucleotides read TGTGCCAGCAGTTACACGACTAGCGGCACCGGGGAGCTGTTTTTT. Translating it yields CASSYTTSGTGELFF.

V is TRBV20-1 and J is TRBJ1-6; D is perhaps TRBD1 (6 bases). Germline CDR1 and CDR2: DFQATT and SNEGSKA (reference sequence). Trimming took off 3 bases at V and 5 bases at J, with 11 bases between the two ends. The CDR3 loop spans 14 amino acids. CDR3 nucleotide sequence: TGCAGTGCTAGTAGACAGGCCGATAATTCACCCCTCCACTTT. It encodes CSASRQADNSPLHF.

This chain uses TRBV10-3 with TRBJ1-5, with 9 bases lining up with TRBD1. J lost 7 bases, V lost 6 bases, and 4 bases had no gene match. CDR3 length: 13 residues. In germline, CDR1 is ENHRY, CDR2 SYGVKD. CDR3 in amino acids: CAIRGDRAQPQHF. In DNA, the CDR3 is TGTGCCATCAGGGGGGACAGGGCGCAGCCCCAGCATTTT.

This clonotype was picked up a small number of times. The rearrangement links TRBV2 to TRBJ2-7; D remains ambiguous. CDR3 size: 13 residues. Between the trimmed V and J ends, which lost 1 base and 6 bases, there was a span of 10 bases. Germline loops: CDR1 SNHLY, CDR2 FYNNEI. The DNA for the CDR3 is TGTGCCAGCAGTGAAGGCCCCTCGGGCGAGCAGTACTTC. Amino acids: CASSEGPSGEQYF. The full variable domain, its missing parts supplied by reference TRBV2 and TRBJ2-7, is EPEVTQTPSHQVTQMGQEVILRCVPISNHLYFYWYRQILGQKVEFLVSFYNNEISEKSEIFDDQFSVERPDGSNFTLKIRSTKLEDSAMYFCASSEGPSGEQYFGPGTRLTVT.